The present entry profiles one TCR beta chain with its context. This clonotype was seen only once. It has no known antigen specificity. One junction end disagrees with the germline gene, perhaps due to a read error. The sample originates from a study of glioma-infiltrating T cells (dated by TCRdb to between 2015 and 2016). Background for the entire study: TCR alpha- and beta-chain repertoires were sequenced from glioma tissue, non-neoplastic brain tissue and matched peripheral blood mononuclear cells. Each tissue-infiltrating repertoire was compared with the same patient's peripheral blood repertoire to measure divergence between tissue and blood T-cell populations. Three low-grade glioma patients, roughly eight primary glioblastoma patients, and three non-glioma patients who contributed non-neoplastic brain tissue made up the paired cohort. Study-wide findings and limitations: The group comparisons were based on small numbers of patients: three non-neoplastic, three low-grade glioma and several glioblastoma patients. VJ-independent divergence between tissue and blood was found to be below expectation in non-neoplastic patients but above expectation in all gliomas, particularly low-grade gliomas. Very few CDR3 sequences were found to be shared between tissue and blood, and this scarcity was attributed to high CDR3 diversity and limited sampling.

The iRepertoire nested amplicon-rescue multiplex PCR (arm-PCR) platform was used to amplify TCR alpha and beta CDR3 regions from RNA. One-step reverse transcription and amplification used about 85-450 ng of tissue mRNA or PBMC total RNA as input. Following bead purification, Illumina adapters were added through a secondary multiplex PCR, and the libraries were then gel-purified between 200 and 400 bp. Demultiplexing relied on internal 6-nucleotide barcodes carried by the libraries. Sequencing of the libraries was done on an Illumina MiSeq using 2x220 or 2x250 nucleotide paired-end reads. The original methods were these. Paired reads were merged with FLASH 1.2.11 and aligned to the GRCh37 human genome with BWA-MEM before extracting TRA and TRB reads. An IMGT-derived reference of cassette sequences and CDR3 motifs, with pseudogenes included, was used for V and J assignment. Reads were translated in three frames, and productive CDR3s were defined as those with a C...FGXG motif and no stop codons. Unique combinations of V-J cassette pair and CDR3 amino acid sequence were defined as clonotypes. Reads were filtered by Hamming distance, with the threshold set by the sequence error rate of each sample in mapped regions. TCRdb ran its own pipeline on the public reads, namely fastp trimming at Q25 and MiXCR clone calling, and kept in-frame beta chains. Under each unique CDR3 protein, matching rows form one entry showing the most common genes and DNA. The V and J calls were determined by TCRdb, not by the authors. Counted in this sample were approximately 120,000 distinct CDR3 sequences; roughly 24% of them appeared once. The ten most abundant clones make up 12% to 15% of the sample.

From cysteine to phenylalanine, the CDR3 is 15 amino acids long. This entry keeps only the CDR3 DNA: 45 bases, framed from base 1. As encoded in the germline V gene, CDR1 is LGHNA while CDR2 is YSLEER. The V and J segments used are TRBV4-3 and TRBJ2-3, with 8 junctional bases fitting TRBD1. The receptor was derived from a human donor with low-grade glioma or glioblastoma, undergoing nonglioma brain surgery, or in good health (not recorded which). The sample consisted of glioma tissue, nonneoplastic brain tissue, or PBMCs (not recorded which). This receptor carries the CDR3 CASSAPSQGADMQYF. Read as DNA, the sequence is TGCGCCAGCAGCGCCCCCTCCCAGGGGGCAGATATGCAGTATTTT.